This TCR beta chain was captured by sequencing in a study of vaccination effects on CD4 cells after COVID-19 (dated by TCRdb to the early 2020s). The study in broad terms: Each participant received two doses of an mRNA SARS-CoV-2 vaccine, either BNT162b2 or mRNA-1273. Pre-vaccine samples from a couple of convalescent patients were drawn 16 days and one week before the first dose, 142 and 148 days after COVID-19 diagnosis. The study compared SARS-CoV-2 spike-specific CD4+ TCR repertoires before and after mRNA vaccination in COVID-19 convalescent patients and infection-naive vaccine recipients. The full study included some 10 COVID-19 convalescent patients and several SARS-CoV-2-naive healthy vaccine recipients. In the study, cultures from other donors were sequenced using the Oncomine TCR Beta short-read assay on an Illumina iSeq 100. Overall results and qualifications from the work: The study was limited by a small number of convalescent patients, and early post-infection timepoints were lacking. In convalescent patients, the post-vaccine spike-reactive repertoire was composed mainly of new vaccine-induced clones that were largely distinct from infection-induced clones. Both infection-induced and vaccine-induced clones contracted markedly at late post-vaccination timepoints, which is consistent with waning T cell responses.

Library prep was done by the immunoSEQ multiplex PCR assay. TCR beta CDR3 sequencing was performed on DNA from the cultured, isolated CD4+ T cells. In the source study's methods: Non-productive TCR sequences were removed and reads were trimmed to the CDR3 region, keeping CDR3s of at least 7 amino acids. The MANAFEST web app was used to identify antigen-specific clonotypes by comparing expansion in peptide wells with expansion in reference cultures. To count as positive, a clone had to show expansion at FDR<0.05 compared with the reference and with all other wells, an odds ratio above 5, and a frequency above 0.1% in two replicate wells. Clonotypes significantly expanded in SARS-CoV-2 spike wells and in at least one common cold coronavirus spike condition were defined as cross-reactive. Levenshtein distance calculated with the stringdist R package was used to assess CDR3 similarity, and unrooted trees were constructed with ape in R 3.6.1. Held by TCRdb, this immuneACCESS table contains in-frame sequences only and omits some clones. Under half of the omission traces to an unresolved V gene where checked; the cause of the rest is unknown. V, J and clone size are those of that table, while D and trimming were read from the DNA. In all, the sample holds some 40,000 clones, and 70% to 80% of those were seen once. About 18% of the sample is taken by the ten largest.

In the ViraFEST assay, PBMC were stimulated with viral peptide pools, and antigen-specific CD4+ T cell clonotypes were then identified by expansion using TCR sequencing. After more than 9 days of culture, CD4+ T cells were isolated with the EasySep CD4+ T cell isolation kit. Convalescent patients had PCR-confirmed SARS-CoV-2 infection between March and December 2020, before Alpha, Beta and Delta variants emerged in the United States. Each well held over 1.5 million PBMC cultured in IMDM containing around 5.1% human AB serum, about 10 IU/ml IL-2 and gentamicin, along with 8 to 10 ug/ml peptides. On days 3 and 7, half of the culture medium was replaced with fresh IL-2-containing medium. Each peptide stimulation condition was cultured in triplicate wells unless otherwise noted. PBMC were separated from whole blood using Ficoll-Paque Plus gradient centrifugation and were then either cryopreserved at -140C or used fresh. The overlapping peptide pools covered the spike proteins of SARS-CoV-2 as well as those of the common cold coronaviruses HCoV-NL63, HCoV-OC43 and HCoV-229E. The QIAamp micro DNA kit was used to extract genomic DNA from the cultured CD4+ T cells.

The germline V gene encodes CDR1 LGHNA and CDR2 YNFKEQ. V is cut by 0 bases and J by 3 bases, and the space between the germline ends is 12 bases. Its CDR3 holds 16 amino acids, cysteine through phenylalanine. Of all the DNA, just the CDR3 is kept, 48 bases in frame from base 1. Notes on this clone: Its cognate antigen has yet to be identified. Base qualities were left out, and no much larger clone turns up one base away.

Material: CD4+ T cells from PBMCs cultured with HCoV-NL63 spike peptides, obtained before COVID-19 vaccination. Interpreted using the paper, the cell subset or site label stands for: HCoV-NL63 spike overlapping peptide pool stimulation. Recombination connected TRBV4-2 to TRBJ1-5; TRBD1 is perhaps the D gene, given 5 matching bases. The clonotype was recovered from a human donor who had a prior SARS-CoV-2 infection. The nucleotide sequence is given as TGTGCCAGCAGCCAAGATAGAGGACAAGACAATCAGCCCCAGCATTTT. The resulting protein is CASSQDRGQDNQPQHF.